This T cell receptor (beta chain) was recovered during a study of cytomegalovirus exposure and HLA in healthy donors. General observations from the study: Per published reports, the classifier diagnosed cytomegalovirus status with high specificity and sensitivity. Cytomegalovirus association was listed for 150 or so TCR beta chains. Sequences of the TCR beta chain were said to predict the HLA-A and HLA-B alleles of most subjects accurately.

Worth noting for this clone: The antigen is not known.

PCR primers comprised 60 Vbeta and 13 Jbeta primers. Authors' processing steps: In a later analysis, the count reached 80 million or so unique TCR beta chains, with around 11 million shared. Data came from immunoSEQ multiplex PCR; TCRdb stores just in-frame clones and leaves some out. The V and J calls and clone size come from that table; D and trimming were worked out from the DNA. Among about 120,000 clones, 75% to 80% were seen once, and the ten largest hold roughly 6.1%. V was shortened by 8 bases and J by 5 bases, with 21 bases between the two germline ends. This CDR3 has 15 amino acids. CDR1 is SGHTA, CDR2 FQGNSA, per germline.

The V gene is TRBV7-2, the J gene TRBJ2-5; TRBD1 is a possible D gene (6 bases). The sequencing input was PBMCs. This TCR was sampled from a woman between 35 and 50 years old in good health and CMV-seronegative. CDR3 region: CASERGSGIGETQYF. For the CDR3, the DNA is TGTGCCAGCGAAAGGGGGAGTGGGATCGGGGAGACCCAGTACTTC.